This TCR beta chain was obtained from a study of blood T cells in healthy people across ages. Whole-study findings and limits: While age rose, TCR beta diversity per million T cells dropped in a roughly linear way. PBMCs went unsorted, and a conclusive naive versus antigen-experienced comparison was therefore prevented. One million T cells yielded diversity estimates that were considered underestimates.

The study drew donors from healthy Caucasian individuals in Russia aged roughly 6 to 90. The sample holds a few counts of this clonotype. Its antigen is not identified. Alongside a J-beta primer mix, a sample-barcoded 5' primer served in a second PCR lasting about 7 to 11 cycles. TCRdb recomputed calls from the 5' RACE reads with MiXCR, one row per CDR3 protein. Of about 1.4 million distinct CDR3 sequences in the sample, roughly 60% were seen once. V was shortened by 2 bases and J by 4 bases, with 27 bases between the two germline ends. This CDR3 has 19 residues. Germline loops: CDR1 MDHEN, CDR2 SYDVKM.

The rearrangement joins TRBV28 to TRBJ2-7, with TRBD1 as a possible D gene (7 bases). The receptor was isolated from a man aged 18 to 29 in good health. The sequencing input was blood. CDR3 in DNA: TGTGCCAGCAGTTTAGCGGGACAGTTCGGATCGGTGCTCGGGTACGAGCAGTACTTC. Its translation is CASSLAGQFGSVLGYEQYF.